Listed below are T cell receptor beta chains from one sample, sequenced in a study of cytomegalovirus exposure and HLA in healthy donors. The data were produced by immunoSEQ multiplex PCR, yet TCRdb's version contains in-frame clones alone and is incomplete. The clone table shows 75,000 to 100,000 clones, with the ten largest holding around 1.6%. What was sequenced was PBMCs. Receptor source: an older woman in good health and CMV-seronegative. Each CDR3 is given with its conserved first and last residue. The D gene is left open where the match is weak.

>TRBJ2-2|NA|TRBV18
TGTGCCAGCTCGCCCGATAATGGGAGGACGAACACCGGGGAGCTGTTTTTT
CASSPDNGRTNTGELFF
>TRBJ2-7|NA|TRBV10-1
TGCGCCAGCAGTGAGCCGGGCCTAGCAGAGGAGCAGTACTTC
CASSEPGLAEEQYF
>TRBJ1-1|NA|TRBV25-1
TGTGCCAGCAGGCCGGACATCGGGGAGGTCACTGAAGCTTTCTTT
CASRPDIGEVTEAFF
>TRBJ2-7|TRBD1|TRBV4-1
TGCGCCAGCAGCCAGTATTCCGGGACAGGGCTACAGGGGCAGTACTTC
CASSQYSGTGLQGQYF
>TRBJ2-5|TRBD1|TRBV28
TGTGCCAGCAGTAGGCTGCAGGGGGCACAAGAGACCCAGTACTTC
CASSRLQGAQETQYF
>TRBJ2-3|NA|TRBV5-1
TGCGCCAGCAGCTTGGTTTATCCCACAGATACGCAGTATTTT
CASSLVYPTDTQYF
>TRBJ2-3|TRBD2|TRBV4-2
TGTGCCAGCAGCCAAGAGACACTAGCGGGAGGAATAGATACGCAGTATTTT
CASSQETLAGGIDTQYF
>TRBJ2-3|TRBD2|TRBV29-1
TGCAGCGTTGGACTAGCGGGAGATACGCAGTATTTT
CSVGLAGDTQYF
>TRBJ2-1|TRBD2|TRBV6-1
TGTGCCAGCAGTGAAAACACTAGCGGGTTCAGCTCCTACAATGAGCAGTTCTTC
CASSENTSGFSSYNEQFF
>TRBJ2-5|NA|TRBV5-8
TGTGCCAGCAGCTTGATTTTAGGCCTAGTCGGAGAGACCCAGTACTTC
CASSLILGLVGETQYF
>TRBJ2-1|TRBD2|TRBV29-1
TGCAGCGTCGGGACTAGCGGGAGGAATGAGCAGTTCTTC
CSVGTSGRNEQFF
>TRBJ1-2|NA|TRBV18
TGTGCCAGCTCACCGGGATCCCAGGGGAGCTATGGCTACACCTTC
CASSPGSQGSYGYTF
>TRBJ1-1|TRBD1|TRBV19
TGTGCCAGTACCCGGGGTACAGACAGGGCCCGGGAGAACACTGAAGCTTTCTTT
CASTRGTDRARENTEAFF
>TRBJ2-5|NA|TRBV11-2
TGTGCCAGCAGCTTAGGCGAGTACCAAGAGACCCAGTACTTC
CASSLGEYQETQYF
>TRBJ2-7|TRBD1|TRBV7-9
TGTGCCAGCAGCTCCCGGGACAGGGTACACGAGCAGTACTTC
CASSSRDRVHEQYF
>TRBJ2-7|NA|TRBV28
TGTGCCAGCAGCCTGTCGGGGACTGGCTCCTACGAGCAGTACTTC
CASSLSGTGSYEQYF
>TRBJ2-7|TRBD1|TRBV5-1
TGCGCCAGCAGCCGCGGGACAGGGGGTCTCGAGCAGTACTTC
CASSRGTGGLEQYF
>TRBJ2-1|NA|TRBV6-4
TGTGCCAGCAGTGAGGGGGGTAACTCCTACAATGAGCAGTTCTTC
CASSEGGNSYNEQFF
>TRBJ1-6|NA|TRBV28
TGTGCCAGCAGCCGTGACAGTTTCTATAATTCACCCCTCCACTTT
CASSRDSFYNSPLHF
>TRBJ2-3|TRBD2|TRBV7-2
TGTGCCAGCAGCTTAGAAGCGGGGAGCACAGATACGCAGTATTTT
CASSLEAGSTDTQYF
>TRBJ1-1|TRBD1|TRBV11-2
TGTGCCAGCAGCCGGACAGGGGACACCAACACTGAAGCTTTCTTT
CASSRTGDTNTEAFF
>TRBJ1-5|TRBD1|TRBV23-1
TGCGCCATGAAAGGGGGCAGACGTCGAAATAGCAATCAGCCCCAGCATTTT
CAMKGGRRRNSNQPQHF
>TRBJ1-3|NA|TRBV6-1
TGTGCCAGCAGTGAAAGTGGAGGAGGAAACACCATATATTTT
CASSESGGGNTIYF
>TRBJ2-5|NA|TRBV16
TGTGCCAGCAGCCAAGCGGGCCCACAAGAGACCCAGTACTTC
CASSQAGPQETQYF
>TRBJ1-5|NA|TRBV19
TGTGCCAGTAGTATAAGGGGTCAGAATCAGCCCCAGCATTTT
CASSIRGQNQPQHF
>TRBJ1-1|NA|TRBV9
TGTGCCAGCAGCGTTAGTGCCCTCACTGAAGCTTTCTTT
CASSVSALTEAFF
>TRBJ2-1|TRBD1|TRBV6-5
TGTGCCAGCAGAAGAACCGGGACAGGGGGTGGGCAGTTCTTC
CASRRTGTGGGQFF
>TRBJ2-1|TRBD2|TRBV6-1
TGTGCCAGCAGTGGCCCGACTAGCGGGAGGCCGGATGAGCAGTTCTTC
CASSGPTSGRPDEQFF
>TRBJ2-1|NA|TRBV19
TGTGCCAGCAGCCCCACAGGGGGGGGATGGCAGTTCTTC
CASSPTGGGWQFF
>TRBJ1-2|TRBD1|TRBV7-9
TGTGCCAGCAGCCTAACAGGGGGAGGCTATGGCTACACCTTC
CASSLTGGGYGYTF
>TRBJ2-7|TRBD2|TRBV10-1
TGCGCCAGCAGTGAGTCGACTAGCGGGAGGGCTAGGTACGAGCAGTACTTC
CASSESTSGRARYEQYF
>TRBJ1-1|TRBD1|TRBV28
TGTGCCAGCAGTGCCGGGACAGCCCTGGGCACTGAAGCTTTCTTT
CASSAGTALGTEAFF
>TRBJ1-1|NA|TRBV5-1
TGCGCCAGCAGCTTGGCGGGAGGGGGGGACACTGAAGCTTTCTTT
CASSLAGGGDTEAFF
>TRBJ2-7|NA|TRBV7-8
TGTGCCAGCAGCTTCGAGCGAGACAGACACTACTACGAGCAGTACTTC
CASSFERDRHYYEQYF
>TRBJ2-3|NA|TRBV28
TGTGCCAGCAGTCGTAGCGGTAGCACAGATACGCAGTATTTT
CASSRSGSTDTQYF
>TRBJ2-3|NA|TRBV5-1
TGCGCCAGCAGCCCCTATCTTAGCACAGATACGCAGTATTTT
CASSPYLSTDTQYF
>TRBJ2-7|NA|TRBV28
TGTGCCAGCAGTTTAGTACAGGAGGAGCAGTACTTC
CASSLVQEEQYF
>TRBJ2-7|NA|TRBV14
TGTGCCAGCAGCCAAGATAGACATAAGCAGTACTTC
CASSQDRHKQYF
>TRBJ1-1|TRBD1|TRBV29-1
TGCAGCGTCGTGATTAGGGGGCGCGGTGAAGCTTTCTTT
CSVVIRGRGEAFF
>TRBJ1-5|NA|TRBV30
TGTGCCTGGAGTGTATGGACAGAAAATCAGCCCCAGCATTTT
CAWSVWTENQPQHF
>TRBJ2-1|NA|TRBV19
TGTGCCAGTAGACAGGACTCCTACAATGAGCAGTTCTTC
CASRQDSYNEQFF